The present entry profiles one T cell receptor beta chain with its context. Between the trimmed V and J ends, which lost 2 bases and 5 bases, there was a span of 18 bases. CDR3 length: 16 amino acids. Germline V gene sequence: CDR1 LGHNA, CDR2 YSLEER. The source of the sample is a study of blood T cell repertoires in COVID-19. Authors' data handling: Amplification from reference gene primers served as the basis for estimated nucleated cell counts. Only in-frame clones appear in the TCRdb table, and some are missing; sequencing was by immunoSEQ multiplex PCR. The V and J calls and clone size are taken from that table; D and trimming were inferred from the DNA. The sample holds about 170,000 clones, roughly 86% seen once.

The receptor was isolated from a woman of 80 years or more in a cohort sampled during active or convalescent COVID-19. This chain links TRBV4-3 with TRBJ2-5, with D tentatively TRBD1 (5 bases). Sequenced sample: peripheral blood. The CDR3, as DNA: TGCGCCAGCAGCCAACAACAATTCCAGGGCTTTGAGACCCAGTACTTC. It is translated as CASSQQQFQGFETQYF.